This entry lists 18 T cell receptor beta chains sequenced from one sample in a study of shared clonotypes between healthy human individuals. Naivety among CD8 cells was defined by CD45RO negativity and positive CCR7 selection, thereby excluding terminally differentiated effector memory CD45RA+ cells. Profiling relied on immunoSEQ multiplex PCR, and the TCRdb table lists in-frame clones only, not all of them. The table lists hundreds of thousands of clones, 95% to 96% of them singletons. The sample consisted of naive CD8+ T cells sorted from blood. Source of these receptors: a woman between 25 and 40 years old in good health.

DNA for the CDR3: TGCGCCAGCAGGCACAATCGGGAAACTAGCGGGAACCACGAGCAGTACTTC. Amino acids: CASRHNRETSGNHEQYF. The chain has TRBV23-1 and TRBJ2-7; 10 bases are shared with TRBD2. TRBV23-1 belongs to the ORF category, with a function that is uncertain. This CDR3 has 17 amino acids. The trim removed 6 bases at V and 5 bases at J, leaving 16 bases unmatched.

This clone has just one count. The chain carries TRBV10-3 and TRBJ2-1, with 9 bases identical to TRBD2. This CDR3 region has 16 residues. Germline V lookup: CDR1 ENHRY, CDR2 SYGVKD. The V gene end was trimmed by 3 bases and the J gene end by 5 bases; junction bases not matched to a gene: 8. DNA for the CDR3: TGTGCCATCAGTGATTATGGCGGGAGGGGCCACAATGAGCAGTTCTTC. Protein: CAISDYGGRGHNEQFF.

The V gene is TRBV30, the J gene TRBJ2-5; D is undetermined. V was trimmed by 1 base and J by 2 bases, leaving 20 bases between them. The CDR3 extends over 17 amino acids. The germline CDR1 and CDR2 sequences are GTSNPN and SVGIG (reference sequence). The CDR3 DNA sequence: TGTGCCTGGAGTGCGCCCCTGACGGGTCCGACACAAGAGACCCAGTACTTC. This gives the protein CAWSAPLTGPTQETQYF.

This rearrangement joins TRBV6-1 to TRBJ2-3; no clear D. Deletions cut 2 bases from V and 8 bases from J, with 14 bases between. The CDR3 extends over 14 amino acids. The germline CDR1 and CDR2 sequences are MNHNS and SASEGT. The CDR3 spells CASSELVRSGTQYF. In DNA form, the CDR3 reads TGTGCCAGCAGTGAATTGGTACGGTCTGGTACGCAGTATTTT.

The V and J genes are TRBV7-8 and TRBJ2-1; possibly TRBD2 for D (5 bases). CDR3 length equals 16 residues. V gave up 3 bases and J gave up 0 bases, with 12 bases separating them. Germline values: CDR1 SGHVS, CDR2 FQNEAQ. CDR3 region: CASSLRLISSYNEQFF. The CDR3 DNA reads TGTGCCAGCAGCTTGAGACTAATCAGCTCCTACAATGAGCAGTTCTTC.

The rearrangement uses TRBV28 and TRBJ2-3; 9 nucleotides match TRBD2. The CDR3 covers 18 residues. V gave up 2 bases and J gave up 1 base; unmatched junction bases: 10. Germline CDR1 MDHEN, CDR2 SYDVKM. The CDR3 region is CASSLSLAGLGGTDTQYF. CDR3 nucleotide sequence: TGTGCCAGCAGTTTAAGTCTAGCGGGGCTTGGTGGCACAGATACGCAGTATTTT.

This clone was detected only once. The chain uses TRBV29-1 and TRBJ2-1; D is possibly TRBD2 (6 bases). The length of the CDR3 is 14 residues. The V and J ends lost 3 bases and 0 bases respectively, with 9 bases between them. The germline V gene has CDR1 SQVTM and CDR2 ANQGSEA. The CDR3 loop is CSVDGGFSYNEQFF. The CDR3 bases are TGCAGCGTTGATGGGGGGTTCTCCTACAATGAGCAGTTCTTC.

This chain connects TRBV28 to TRBJ2-7, with TRBD2 matching 8 bases. The CDR3 runs 14 residues. The germline CDR1 and CDR2 sequences are MDHEN and SYDVKM. V trimming: 7 bases; J trimming: 5 bases; junction bases outside the gene matches: 10. CDR3 nucleotide sequence: TGTGCCAGCATGGTACAAGCGGGAGACCACGAGCAGTACTTC. This translates into CASMVQAGDHEQYF. Full variable domain (outside the CDR3, taken from reference TRBV28 and TRBJ2-7): DVKVTQSSRYLVKRTGEKVFLECVQDMDHENMFWYRQDPGLGLRLIYFSYDVKMKEKGDIPEGYSVSREKKERFSLILESASTNQTSMYLCASMVQAGDHEQYFGPGTRLTVT.

In its sample, this clone was seen once. This chain joins TRBV27 and TRBJ1-6; D is ambiguous. The CDR3 runs to 14 residues. V lost 3 bases to trimming and J lost 6 bases, with 9 bases between them. Per the germline V gene, CDR1 is MNHEY and CDR2 is SMNVEV (reference sequence). The DNA for the CDR3 is TGTGCCAGCAGTTTGATGGGATCTAATTCACCCCTCCACTTT. Protein sequence: CASSLMGSNSPLHF.

The rearrangement joins TRBV28 to TRBJ1-4, with D possibly matching TRBD1 (5 bases). CDR3 length equals 15 residues. Per the germline V gene, CDR1 is MDHEN and CDR2 is SYDVKM. V lost 1 base and J 4 bases, leaving 10 bases between the germline ends. The CDR3 sequence is CASSLLTAYNEKLFF. The CDR3 DNA reads TGTGCCAGCAGTTTATTGACAGCATATAATGAAAAACTGTTTTTT. Full variable domain (outside the CDR3, taken from reference TRBV28 and TRBJ1-4): DVKVTQSSRYLVKRTGEKVFLECVQDMDHENMFWYRQDPGLGLRLIYFSYDVKMKEKGDIPEGYSVSREKKERFSLILESASTNQTSMYLCASSLLTAYNEKLFFGSGTQLSVL.

This chain joins TRBV30 and TRBJ2-1, with 10 bases matching TRBD2. Germline lookup yields CDR1 GTSNPN and CDR2 SVGIG (reference sequence). The J segment lost 8 bases and the V segment lost 3 bases, leaving 13 bases of the junction unmatched. This CDR3 contains 16 residues. This CDR3 is CAWRDPSGRALDEQFF. The CDR3 coding sequence is TGTGCCTGGAGGGACCCGAGCGGGAGGGCCTTAGATGAGCAGTTCTTC. The whole variable domain, filled in from reference TRBV30 and TRBJ2-1, reads SQTIHQWPATLVQPVGSPLSLECTVEGTSNPNLYWYRQAAGRGLQLLFYSVGIGQISSEVPQNLSASRPQDRQFILSSKKLLLSDSGFYLCAWRDPSGRALDEQFFGPGTRLTVL.

The chain has TRBV9 and TRBJ2-5; 7 nucleotides match TRBD1. Germline V gives CDR1 SGDLS, CDR2 YYNGEE. The ends lost 0 bases at V and 4 bases at J; junction bases unmatched: 6. The CDR3 contains 15 residues. This chain's CDR3 is CASSVAISGGETQYF. The CDR3 nucleotides read TGTGCCAGCAGCGTAGCTATCTCAGGGGGAGAGACCCAGTACTTC. Supplemented by reference TRBV9 and TRBJ2-5, the full variable domain reads DSGVTQTPKHLITATGQRVTLRCSPRSGDLSVYWYQQSLDQGLQFLIQYYNGEERAKGNILERFSAQQFPDLHSELNLSSLELGDSALYFCASSVAISGGETQYFGPGTRLLVL.

The chain is built from TRBV10-2 and TRBJ2-1, with D possibly TRBD2 on 5 matching bases. V was shortened by 8 bases and J by 3 bases, with 11 bases between the two germline ends. Germline lookup yields CDR1 WSHSY and CDR2 SAAADI. The CDR3 length is 13 residues. For the CDR3, the DNA is TGCGCCAGCCTGGAGGTATTCTACAATGAGCAGTTCTTC. Translating it yields CASLEVFYNEQFF.

The J gene is TRBJ1-1, the V gene TRBV27; tentative D call: TRBD1 (6 bases). The V and J ends lost 4 bases and 7 bases respectively, with 10 bases between them. The CDR3 runs 12 residues. The germline V gene has CDR1 MNHEY and CDR2 SMNVEV (reference sequence). The CDR3 sequence: CASSSQGLEAFF. The CDR3 DNA follows: TGTGCCAGCAGTTCTCAGGGGCTTGAAGCTTTCTTT.

This CDR3 is CASSEGLAGRTDTQYF. The CDR3 DNA is TGTGCCAGCAGTGAAGGACTAGCGGGGAGAACAGATACGCAGTATTTT. The chain has TRBV2 and TRBJ2-3; 11 positions match TRBD2. The CDR3 has 16 amino acids. V gave up 1 base and J gave up 3 bases; unmatched junction bases: 3. Germline CDR1 reads SNHLY; CDR2 reads FYNNEI.

The rearrangement joins TRBV7-9 to TRBJ2-5; TRBD1 matches at 10 bases. The DNA end is a closer match to TRBJ2-7, so the J assignment may be wrong. This CDR3 is built from 14 residues. Germline values: CDR1 SEHNR, CDR2 FQNEAQ (reference sequence). The DNA of the CDR3 is TGTGCCAGCAGCATCGGACAGGGGGCCTACGAGCAGTACTTC. Translating gives CASSIGQGAYEQYF.

The V and J genes are TRBV6-5 and TRBJ2-5; D unclear. This CDR3 has 14 residues. Germline CDR1 is MNHEY and CDR2 is SVGAGI. Trimming took off 1 base at V and 2 bases at J, with 8 bases between the two ends. The CDR3 reads CASSYFGGQETQYF. The DNA for the CDR3 is TGTGCCAGCAGTTACTTCGGCGGTCAAGAGACCCAGTACTTC.

With regard to this clone: This CDR3 is also generated by other DNA sequences in the sample. The gene calls are TRBV6-4 and TRBJ1-1; perhaps TRBD1 as D (5 bases). The germline V gene encodes CDR1 MRHNA and CDR2 SNTAGT. V was trimmed by 5 bases and J by 0 bases, leaving 7 bases between them. The CDR3 has 13 residues. The CDR3 DNA reads TGTGCCAGCAGTCAGGGCATGAACACTGAAGCTTTCTTT. Translation gives CASSQGMNTEAFF.